Presented here are 30 T cell receptor beta chains from one specimen sequenced in a study of memory CD4+ T cells and cytomegalovirus serostatus. Method: immunoSEQ multiplex PCR; TCRdb's copy keeps in-frame clones and lacks some. Of about 41,000 clones listed, roughly 77% are singletons. The sort gate was single viable CD3+CD4+CD8-CD45RO+ cells for memory CD4+ T cells. Sequencing was carried out using memory CD4+ T cells from blood. These TCRs come from an adult in good health and CMV-seronegative.

This chain uses TRBV7-9 with TRBJ1-1, with D maybe TRBD1 (6 bases). Germline CDR1 and CDR2: SEHNR and FQNEAQ (reference sequence). V shed 5 bases and J shed 4 bases, with 17 bases lying between them. The CDR3 sequence is 15 residues long. In DNA form, the CDR3 reads TGTGCCAGCAGCGCCCAGGACAGCCCGAGCACTGAAGCTTTCTTT. Protein sequence: CASSAQDSPSTEAFF.

The gene calls are TRBV29-1 and TRBJ2-7; D is uncertain. The germline V gene has CDR1 SQVTM and CDR2 ANQGSEA. The CDR3 is 12 amino acids. The V end lost 5 bases, the J end lost 7 bases, and 15 bases lay between the germline ends. The CDR3 DNA sequence: TGCAGCGTTATGGACGACTCCAGGGAGCAGTACTTC. Translation gives CSVMDDSREQYF.

The chain employs TRBV7-2 and TRBJ1-2, with TRBD1 identical over 8 bases. CDR3 length equals 15 residues. CDR1 and CDR2 (germline): SGHTA, FQGNSA. The J segment lost 7 bases and the V segment lost 2 bases, leaving 9 bases of the junction unmatched. The CDR3 here is CASSLMFGQGLGYTF. The CDR3 DNA reads TGTGCCAGCAGCTTAATGTTCGGACAGGGCCTTGGCTACACCTTC. The entire variable domain, with the rest obtained from reference TRBV7-2 and TRBJ1-2, is as follows: GAGVSQSPSNKVTEKGKDVELRCDPISGHTALYWYRQSLGQGLEFLIYFQGNSAPDKSGLPSDRFSAERTGGSVSTLTIQRTQQEDSAVYLCASSLMFGQGLGYTFGSGTRLTVV.

The CDR3: CASTRGGQPQHF. The DNA of the CDR3 is TGTGCCAGCACAAGGGGAGGTCAGCCCCAGCATTTT. The chain links TRBV28 to TRBJ1-5; D perhaps matches TRBD1 (5 bases). The CDR3 has 12 amino acids. From germline, CDR1 is MDHEN and CDR2 SYDVKM. V gave up 7 bases and J gave up 6 bases, with 10 bases separating them. The full variable domain, rest sourced from reference TRBV28 and TRBJ1-5, is DVKVTQSSRYLVKRTGEKVFLECVQDMDHENMFWYRQDPGLGLRLIYFSYDVKMKEKGDIPEGYSVSREKKERFSLILESASTNQTSMYLCASTRGGQPQHFGDGTRLSIL.

The gene calls are TRBV19 and TRBJ2-2; D ambiguous. Deletions cut 6 bases from V and 7 bases from J, with 9 bases between. There are 12 residues in the CDR3. CDR1 is LNHDA and CDR2 is SQIVND in the germline V gene (reference sequence). The CDR3, as DNA: TGTGCCAGTAGCATTAATGGCGGGGAGCTGTTTTTT. Translation: CASSINGGELFF. Full variable domain (outside the CDR3, taken from reference TRBV19 and TRBJ2-2): DGGITQSPKYLFRKEGQNVTLSCEQNLNHDAMYWYRQDPGQGLRLIYYSQIVNDFQKGDIAEGYSVSREKKESFPLTVTSAQKNPTAFYLCASSINGGELFFGEGSRLTVL.

CDR3 region: CASSGYVSKNIQYF. The CDR3 DNA reads TGTGCCAGCAGTGGGTATGTGTCCAAAAACATTCAGTACTTC. The V and J genes are TRBV5-8 and TRBJ2-4; no clear D. The CDR3 extends over 14 amino acids. CDR1 and CDR2 (germline): SGHTS, YDEGEE. V gave up 5 bases and J gave up 2 bases, with 11 bases separating them.

The chain is built from TRBV5-6 and TRBJ2-5; the D call may be TRBD1 or TRBD2 (5 bases each). The CDR3 covers 15 residues. V was shortened by 5 bases and J by 4 bases, with 18 bases between the two germline ends. CDR1 and CDR2 (germline): SGHDT, YYEEEE. The CDR3 nucleotides read TGTGCCAGCAGTTGGGACGTGGCCAAGGGAGAGACCCAGTACTTC. Residues: CASSWDVAKGETQYF.

The chain carries TRBV4-2 and TRBJ1-5, with TRBD1 identical over 9 bases. In germline, CDR1 is LGHNA, CDR2 YNFKEQ. After removal of 0 bases from V and 4 bases from J, the junction contained 4 bases not matched to a gene. The CDR3 runs to 16 residues. The CDR3, as DNA: TGTGCCAGCAGCCAAGAAGTCGGGACAGGGAATCAGCCCCAGCATTTT. As protein: CASSQEVGTGNQPQHF.

The chain is built from TRBV19 and TRBJ1-2; D perhaps matches TRBD1 (5 bases). This CDR3 is 14 amino acids long. The V end lost 5 bases, the J end lost 8 bases, and 18 bases lay between the germline ends. The V gene's germline CDR1 is LNHDA and CDR2 SQIVND (reference sequence). CDR3 in amino acids: CASSASGRAGGYTF. CDR3 nucleotide sequence: TGTGCCAGTAGTGCCTCAGGGAGAGCAGGGGGCTACACCTTC.

This clone was detected only a few times. The chain is built from TRBV15 and TRBJ1-4, with 8 bases identical to TRBD1. The V gene end was trimmed by 8 bases and the J gene end by 3 bases; junction bases not matched to a gene: 5. The CDR3 spans 14 residues. The germline gives CDR1 LNHNV, CDR2 YYDKDF (reference sequence). DNA of the CDR3: TGTGCCACCGGAAAGGACAGGGCTAATGAAAAACTGTTTTTT. Translation gives CATGKDRANEKLFF.

The chain couples TRBV5-1 to TRBJ2-2; D ambiguous. The CDR3 totals 14 residues. Germline CDR1 SGHRS, CDR2 YFSETQ. Trimming took 0 bases from V and 1 from J, leaving 4 bases between them. CDR3 amino acids: CASSLDVNTGELFF. The CDR3 bases are TGCGCCAGCAGCTTGGACGTGAACACCGGGGAGCTGTTTTTT.

This clone was recorded once. The chain has TRBV11-2 and TRBJ2-3; the D is unclear. Trimming took 3 bases from V and 2 from J, leaving 9 bases between them. This CDR3 is built from 14 residues. The germline V gene has CDR1 SGHAT and CDR2 FQNNGV. The CDR3, as DNA: TGTGCCAGCAGCTTGGCAGGTCCCACAGATACGCAGTATTTT. Encoded protein: CASSLAGPTDTQYF.

This rearrangement joins TRBV5-6 to TRBJ1-4; D not certain. Per the germline V gene, CDR1 is SGHDT and CDR2 is YYEEEE. This CDR3 comprises 18 residues. Trimming pared 4 bases from V and 6 bases from J, leaving 25 bases between. CDR3 DNA: TGTGCCAGCAGCCCCGCCTTTGGACGAGGAGTAGAGGATGAAAAACTGTTTTTT. Translated, it gives CASSPAFGRGVEDEKLFF.

V gene TRBV6-5 combines with J gene TRBJ1-1; maybe TRBD1 (5 bases). The CDR3 is 14 residues long. The V gene lost 2 bases and the J gene lost 4 bases, with 11 bases spanning the gap. Germline CDR1 and CDR2: MNHEY and SVGAGI. CDR3 sequence reads: CASSYRGGITEAFF. CDR3 bases: TGTGCCAGCAGTTACAGGGGCGGGATCACTGAAGCTTTCTTT.

The rearrangement uses TRBV7-9 and TRBJ1-2; perhaps TRBD1 as D (6 bases). CDR3 length: 13 residues. Trimming removed 5 bases at V and 8 bases at J, with 15 bases between. The germline V gene has CDR1 SEHNR and CDR2 FQNEAQ (reference sequence). The CDR3, as DNA: TGTGCCAGCAGCGGAAACAGGGAGGGAGGCTACACCTTC. Translating it yields CASSGNREGGYTF.

This chain links TRBV2 with TRBJ2-5, with 8 bases lining up with TRBD2. CDR1 is SNHLY, CDR2 FYNNEI, per germline. Trimming took 4 bases from V and 1 from J; bases not matched to a gene: 2. The CDR3 is 14 residues long. CDR3 protein: CASSAGTSQETQYF. The CDR3 DNA sequence: TGTGCCAGCAGTGCGGGGACTAGCCAAGAGACCCAGTACTTC.

The chain employs TRBV7-3 and TRBJ1-4, with D possibly matching TRBD1 (6 bases). V lost 0 bases and J 8 bases, leaving 16 bases between the germline ends. The length of the CDR3 is 16 residues. Per germline, CDR1 SGHTA and CDR2 FQGTGA. CDR3 DNA sequence: TGTGCCAGCAGCTTAACGATCGTACAGGGAGGGGAAAAACTGTTTTTT. This encodes CASSLTIVQGGEKLFF.

This clone was found a few times. This chain connects TRBV25-1 to TRBJ2-5; TRBD1 agrees at 8 bases. From germline, CDR1 is MGHDK and CDR2 SYGVNS. The trim removed 1 base at V and 1 base at J, leaving 5 bases unmatched. CDR3 length equals 16 residues. The CDR3 region has the DNA TGTGCCAGCAGTGAATCAGGGGGCGTTGGCCAAGAGACCCAGTACTTC. Residues: CASSESGGVGQETQYF. The full variable domain, with the rest looked up from reference TRBV25-1 and TRBJ2-5, is EADIYQTPRYLVIGTGKKITLECSQTMGHDKMYWYQQDPGMELHLIHYSYGVNSTEKGDLSSESTVSRIRTEHFPLTLESARPSHTSQYLCASSESGGVGQETQYFGPGTRLLVL.

This clone has just one count. Here the CDR3 reads CASSITKAPNEQFF. The CDR3, as DNA: TGTGCCAGTAGTATCACAAAGGCCCCCAATGAGCAGTTCTTC. The chain recombines TRBV19 with TRBJ2-1, with D unresolved. CDR1 is LNHDA, CDR2 SQIVND, per germline (reference sequence). Trimming left V 3 bases short and J 6 bases short, with 12 bases between. The CDR3 covers 14 residues. The full variable domain, its missing parts supplied by reference TRBV19 and TRBJ2-1, is DGGITQSPKYLFRKEGQNVTLSCEQNLNHDAMYWYRQDPGQGLRLIYYSQIVNDFQKGDIAEGYSVSREKKESFPLTVTSAQKNPTAFYLCASSITKAPNEQFFGPGTRLTVL.

This chain joins TRBV6-1 and TRBJ2-2; 8 nucleotides align to TRBD1. The germline CDR1 and CDR2 sequences are MNHNS and SASEGT. The CDR3 is made up of 14 amino acids. V shed 6 bases, J shed 7 bases, and the junction held 7 bases outside the gene matches. The CDR3 nucleotides read TGTGCCAGCAGAGGACAGGGCTTGGTCGGGGAGCTGTTTTTT. Protein sequence: CASRGQGLVGELFF.

V and J are TRBV15 and TRBJ2-5; D remains ambiguous. The CDR3 has 18 residues. The V gene lost 4 bases and the J gene lost 2 bases, with 23 bases spanning the gap. Germline V CDR1 and CDR2: LNHNV, YYDKDF (reference sequence). CDR3 residues: CATSIRRARPYPQETQYF. DNA for the CDR3: TGTGCCACCAGCATAAGACGAGCCAGACCCTACCCTCAAGAGACCCAGTACTTC.

The genes are TRBV25-1 and TRBJ2-5; 8 bases line up with TRBD1. Unmatched junction bases numbered 3, after V lost 4 bases and J lost 2 bases. This CDR3 is 14 amino acids long. Germline V gene data show CDR1 as MGHDK and CDR2 as SYGVNS. CDR3 region: CASSARQGQETQYF. In nucleotides, the CDR3 is TGTGCCAGCAGTGCCCGACAGGGGCAAGAGACCCAGTACTTC.

The chain uses TRBV4-1 and TRBJ2-3; D might be TRBD2 (7 bases). The CDR3 extends over 16 amino acids. Germline V gene data show CDR1 as MGHRA and CDR2 as YSYEKL. Trimming pared 6 bases from V and 2 bases from J, leaving 18 bases between. The CDR3 spells CASSPQAGAATDTQYF. The DNA of the CDR3 is TGCGCCAGCAGTCCACAGGCGGGGGCCGCCACAGATACGCAGTATTTT.

The chain employs TRBV30 and TRBJ1-5; the match to TRBD1 covers 7 bases. CDR3 size: 17 residues. The V gene's germline CDR1 is GTSNPN and CDR2 SVGIG (reference sequence). After removal of 1 base from V and 2 bases from J, the junction contained 11 bases not matched to a gene. The CDR3 region has the DNA TGTGCCTGGAGTGGGAGGCAGGGGGACGGCGGCAATCAGCCCCAGCATTTT. Protein product: CAWSGRQGDGGNQPQHF. The full variable domain, with the rest looked up from reference TRBV30 and TRBJ1-5, is SQTIHQWPATLVQPVGSPLSLECTVEGTSNPNLYWYRQAAGRGLQLLFYSVGIGQISSEVPQNLSASRPQDRQFILSSKKLLLSDSGFYLCAWSGRQGDGGNQPQHFGDGTRLSIL.

There are a few counts of this clone. The CDR3 bases are TGTGCCAGCAGCCTCTCCGGGACAGCGGCGGGTCAGCCCCAGCATTTT. It is translated as CASSLSGTAAGQPQHF. This chain uses TRBV7-2 with TRBJ1-5, with 7 nucleotides matching TRBD1. Germline lookup yields CDR1 SGHTA and CDR2 FQGNSA. The CDR3 loop spans 16 amino acids. V shed 5 bases, J shed 6 bases, and the junction held 13 bases outside the gene matches.

Turning to this clone: Other DNA sequences in this specimen translate into the identical CDR3. The genes are TRBV7-9 and TRBJ1-1; the D is unclear. The germline CDR1 and CDR2 sequences are SEHNR and FQNEAQ (reference sequence). The length of the CDR3 is 13 residues. V lost 1 base and J 1 base, leaving 4 bases between the germline ends. The CDR3: CASSLEGNTEAFF. Written as DNA, the CDR3 is TGTGCCAGCAGCTTAGAGGGGAACACTGAAGCTTTCTTT.

V and J are TRBV5-1 and TRBJ1-3, with D tentatively TRBD1 (6 bases). CDR1 is SGHRS, CDR2 YFSETQ, per germline. The CDR3 covers 14 residues. The V end lost 3 bases, the J end lost 4 bases, and 11 bases lay between the germline ends. The CDR3 here is CASSSGGSGNTIYF. The CDR3 nucleotides are TGCGCCAGCAGCTCGGGGGGCTCCGGAAACACCATATATTTT.

J is TRBJ1-2 and V is TRBV30, with TRBD1 as a possible D gene (5 bases). Germline V gene lookup returns CDR1 GTSNPN and CDR2 SVGIG (reference sequence). This CDR3 has 12 amino acids. V shed 1 base and J shed 5 bases, with 8 bases lying between them. The DNA of the CDR3 is TGTGCCTGGAGTGGGGGGGGGTATGGCTACACCTTC. This gives the protein CAWSGGGYGYTF. The whole variable domain, filled in from reference TRBV30 and TRBJ1-2, reads SQTIHQWPATLVQPVGSPLSLECTVEGTSNPNLYWYRQAAGRGLQLLFYSVGIGQISSEVPQNLSASRPQDRQFILSSKKLLLSDSGFYLCAWSGGGYGYTFGSGTRLTVV.

In its sample, this clone was seen a few times. The chain links TRBV2 to TRBJ2-4; D is unclear. Germline V gene lookup returns CDR1 SNHLY and CDR2 FYNNEI. The CDR3 loop spans 16 amino acids. V was pared by 5 bases and J by 0 bases, with 14 bases between. The DNA for the CDR3 is TGTGCCAGCAGTCTAGTCCAACAACTAGCCAAAAACATTCAGTACTTC. It specifies CASSLVQQLAKNIQYF. The full variable domain, rest sourced from reference TRBV2 and TRBJ2-4, is EPEVTQTPSHQVTQMGQEVILRCVPISNHLYFYWYRQILGQKVEFLVSFYNNEISEKSEIFDDQFSVERPDGSNFTLKIRSTKLEDSAMYFCASSLVQQLAKNIQYFGAGTRLSVL.

J is TRBJ2-1 and V is TRBV5-5, with 9 bases that match TRBD2. The V gene end was trimmed by 3 bases and the J gene end by 15 bases; junction bases not matched to a gene: 10. CDR1 and CDR2 (germline): SGHKS, YYEKEE (reference sequence). The CDR3 is made up of 13 amino acids. The CDR3 nucleotides read TGTGCCAGCAGCTCCGGGGGAGCGGGGGGCGGGTTCTTC. Its translation: CASSSGGAGGGFF.